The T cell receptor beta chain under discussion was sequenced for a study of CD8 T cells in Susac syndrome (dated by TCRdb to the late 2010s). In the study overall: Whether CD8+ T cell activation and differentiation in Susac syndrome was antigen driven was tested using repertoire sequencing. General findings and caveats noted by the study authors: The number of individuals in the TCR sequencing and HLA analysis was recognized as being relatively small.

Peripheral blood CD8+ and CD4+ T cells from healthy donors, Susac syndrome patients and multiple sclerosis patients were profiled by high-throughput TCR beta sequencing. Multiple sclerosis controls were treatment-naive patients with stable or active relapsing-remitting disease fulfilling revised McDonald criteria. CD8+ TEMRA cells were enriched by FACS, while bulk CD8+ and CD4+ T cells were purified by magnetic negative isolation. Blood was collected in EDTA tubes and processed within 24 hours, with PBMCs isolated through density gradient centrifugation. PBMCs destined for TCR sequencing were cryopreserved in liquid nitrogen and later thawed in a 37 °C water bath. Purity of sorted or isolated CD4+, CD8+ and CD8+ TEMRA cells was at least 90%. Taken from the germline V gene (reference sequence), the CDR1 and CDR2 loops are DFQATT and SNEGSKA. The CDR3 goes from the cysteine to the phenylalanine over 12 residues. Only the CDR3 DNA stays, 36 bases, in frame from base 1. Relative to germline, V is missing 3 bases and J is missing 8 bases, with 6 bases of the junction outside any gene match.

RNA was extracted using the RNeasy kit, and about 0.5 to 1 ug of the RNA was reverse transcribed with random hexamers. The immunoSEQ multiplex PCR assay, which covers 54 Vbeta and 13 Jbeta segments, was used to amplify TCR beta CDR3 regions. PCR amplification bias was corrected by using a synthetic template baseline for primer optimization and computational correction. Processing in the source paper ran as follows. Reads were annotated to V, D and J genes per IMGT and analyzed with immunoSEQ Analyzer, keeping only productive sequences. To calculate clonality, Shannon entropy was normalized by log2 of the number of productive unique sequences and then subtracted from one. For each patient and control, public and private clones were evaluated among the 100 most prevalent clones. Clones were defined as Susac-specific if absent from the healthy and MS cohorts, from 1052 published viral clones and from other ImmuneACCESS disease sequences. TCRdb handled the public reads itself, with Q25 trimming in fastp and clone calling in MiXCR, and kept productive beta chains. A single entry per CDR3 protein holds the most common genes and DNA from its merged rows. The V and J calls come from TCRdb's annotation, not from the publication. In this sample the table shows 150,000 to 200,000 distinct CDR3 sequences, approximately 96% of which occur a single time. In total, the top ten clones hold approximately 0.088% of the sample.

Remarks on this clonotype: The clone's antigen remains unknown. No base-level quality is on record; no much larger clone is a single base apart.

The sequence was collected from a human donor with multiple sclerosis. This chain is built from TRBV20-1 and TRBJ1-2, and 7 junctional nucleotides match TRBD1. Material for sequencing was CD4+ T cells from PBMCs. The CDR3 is CSARKGANGYTF. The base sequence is TGCAGTGCTAGGAAGGGGGCAAACGGCTACACCTTC.